The clone carrying this T cell receptor beta chain was counted at least ten times. What it binds is not known. The data belong to a study of T-cell memory formation after mild COVID-19. Study findings and constraints: Later expanders leaned CD4+, whereas clones that contracted between day 15 and 85 were balanced CD4/CD8. The finding that pre-infection memory included some responding clones suggested that cross-reactive memory joined.

5'RACE primed at constant segments yielded TCR alpha and TCR beta cDNA libraries bearing sample barcodes and UMIs. TCRdb reanalysed the 5' RACE reads using MiXCR and keeps one entry per CDR3 protein. The profile covers some 97,000 distinct CDR3 sequences, with around 10% appearing a single time and about two fifths taken by the ten largest. The receptor was derived from a man aged 18 to 30 who had mild COVID-19 (a few samples of this study predate the infection). Cell type and time point are not known. Source material: PBMCs or a T cell subset sorted from them (not recorded which).

CDR3 sequence (DNA): TGTGCCAGCAGTTCCCTGGGACAGGGGAGGGGAACTGAAGCTTTCTTT. It encodes CASSSLGQGRGTEAFF. The chain employs TRBV12-3 or TRBV12-4 and TRBJ1-1; 10 positions match TRBD1. V lost 4 bases and J lost 5; bases outside the gene matches: 10. This CDR3 contains 16 residues.